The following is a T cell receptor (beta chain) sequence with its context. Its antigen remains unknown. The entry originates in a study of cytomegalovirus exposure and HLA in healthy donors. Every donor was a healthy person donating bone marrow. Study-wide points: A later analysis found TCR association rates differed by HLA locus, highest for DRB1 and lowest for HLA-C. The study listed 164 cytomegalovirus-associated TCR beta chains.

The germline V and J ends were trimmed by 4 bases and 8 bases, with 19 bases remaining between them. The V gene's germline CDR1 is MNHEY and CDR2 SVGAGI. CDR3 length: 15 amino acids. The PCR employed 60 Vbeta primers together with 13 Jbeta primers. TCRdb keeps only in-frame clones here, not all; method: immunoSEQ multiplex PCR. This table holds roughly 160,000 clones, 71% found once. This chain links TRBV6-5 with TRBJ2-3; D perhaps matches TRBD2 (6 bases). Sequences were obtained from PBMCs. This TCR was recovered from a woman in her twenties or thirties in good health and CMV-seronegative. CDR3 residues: CASSSSGTPRGTQYF. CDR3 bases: TGTGCCAGCAGTTCCTCCGGGACCCCGCGGGGTACGCAGTATTTT.